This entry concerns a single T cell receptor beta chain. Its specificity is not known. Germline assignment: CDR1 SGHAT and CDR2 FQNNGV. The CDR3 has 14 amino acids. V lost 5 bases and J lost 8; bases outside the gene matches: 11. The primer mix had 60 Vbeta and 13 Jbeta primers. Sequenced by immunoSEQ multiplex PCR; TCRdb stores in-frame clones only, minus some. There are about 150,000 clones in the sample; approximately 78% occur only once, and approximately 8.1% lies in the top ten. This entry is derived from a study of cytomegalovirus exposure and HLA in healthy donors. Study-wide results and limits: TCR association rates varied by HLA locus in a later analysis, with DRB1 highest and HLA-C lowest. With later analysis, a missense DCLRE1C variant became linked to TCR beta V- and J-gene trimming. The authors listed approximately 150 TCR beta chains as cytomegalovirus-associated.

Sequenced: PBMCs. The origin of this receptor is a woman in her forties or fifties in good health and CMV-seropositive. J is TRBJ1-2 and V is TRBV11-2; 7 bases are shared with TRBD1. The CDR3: CASSPGQIYDGYTF. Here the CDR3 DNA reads TGTGCCAGCAGCCCGGGACAGATCTATGACGGCTACACCTTC.